The 22 T cell receptor beta chains presented below share a single source sample, sequenced in a study of blood T cell repertoires in COVID-19. Here immunoSEQ multiplex PCR was the method, and the copy in TCRdb shows in-frame clones only, minus some. Among approximately 88,000 clones listed, approximately 80% were seen once. The sample taken for sequencing was peripheral blood. The receptor set was obtained from a man aged 65 to 85 with COVID-19, enrolled during active disease.

This clone was seen a handful of times. The chain employs TRBV5-8 and TRBJ1-5; TRBD1 is a possible D gene (6 bases). Trimming cost V 4 bases and J 3 bases, with 17 bases left between them. CDR1 is SGHTS, CDR2 YDEGEE, per germline. The CDR3 length is 16 residues. CDR3 coding DNA: TGTGCCAGCAGCCCCACGGCAGGGGCGATCAATCAGCCCCAGCATTTT. This translates into CASSPTAGAINQPQHF.

This clone was recorded at least ten times. This chain connects TRBV2 to TRBJ2-2; 10 nucleotides align to TRBD1. This CDR3 is built from 15 residues. With V trimmed by 11 bases and J by 5 bases, 11 bases remained unmatched. CDR1 is SNHLY and CDR2 is FYNNEI in the germline V gene. The chain's CDR3 is CAYGGTGALTGELFF. In DNA form, the CDR3 reads TGTGCCTACGGCGGGACAGGGGCCCTTACCGGGGAGCTGTTTTTT.

V and J are TRBV4-3 and TRBJ1-2, with D possibly matching TRBD1 (6 bases). The V end was cut by 0 bases, the J end by 3 bases, with 20 bases between. Germline V CDR1 and CDR2: LGHNA, YSLEER. This CDR3 is 18 amino acids long. CDR3 region: CASSQEVQRGASHYGYTF. The CDR3 nucleotides are TGCGCCAGCAGCCAAGAAGTCCAGCGGGGGGCTAGTCACTATGGCTACACCTTC.

V gene TRBV9 combines with J gene TRBJ1-1; D gene uncertain. CDR3 length: 13 amino acids. V was trimmed by 3 bases and J by 0 bases, leaving 6 bases between them. The germline V gene has CDR1 SGDLS and CDR2 YYNGEE. The CDR3 protein is CASSAQMNTEAFF. In DNA, the CDR3 is TGTGCCAGCAGCGCGCAGATGAACACTGAAGCTTTCTTT.

The rearrangement uses TRBV18 and TRBJ2-5, with TRBD1 matching 7 bases. There are 14 residues in the CDR3. The ends lost 4 bases at V and 4 bases at J; junction bases unmatched: 6. Germline V gene sequence: CDR1 KGHSH, CDR2 LQKENI. The CDR3 loop reads CASSQQGPPETQYF. The CDR3 DNA reads as TGTGCCAGCTCACAACAGGGGCCGCCAGAGACCCAGTACTTC.

This chain connects TRBV9 to TRBJ1-2; maybe TRBD1 (6 bases). This CDR3 spans 16 amino acids. V was trimmed by 4 bases and J by 7 bases, leaving 23 bases between them. Germline CDR1 reads SGDLS; CDR2 reads YYNGEE. Written as DNA, the CDR3 is TGTGCCAGCAGCACCATGACAGGCCCGTCTGATCGTGGCTACACCTTC. Its protein product is CASSTMTGPSDRGYTF. The whole variable domain, remainder taken from reference TRBV9 and TRBJ1-2, is DSGVTQTPKHLITATGQRVTLRCSPRSGDLSVYWYQQSLDQGLQFLIQYYNGEERAKGNILERFSAQQFPDLHSELNLSSLELGDSALYFCASSTMTGPSDRGYTFGSGTRLTVV.

This clone was observed at least ten times. The rearrangement uses TRBV27 and TRBJ1-1, with 10 bases fitting TRBD1. The CDR3 is 17 amino acids. The trim removed 2 bases at V and 3 bases at J, leaving 9 bases unmatched. From germline, CDR1 is MNHEY and CDR2 SMNVEV (reference sequence). The CDR3 sequence is CASSLNWGQGTHTEAFF. CDR3 sequence (DNA): TGTGCCAGCAGTTTAAATTGGGGACAGGGGACGCACACTGAAGCTTTCTTT.

CDR3 region: CASSLQDRGNYGYTF. The CDR3 DNA reads TGTGCCAGCAGCTTACAAGACAGGGGCAACTATGGCTACACCTTC. The chain links TRBV7-8 to TRBJ1-2; 8 positions match TRBD1. Trimming at V came to 2 bases and at J to 2 bases, leaving 4 bases not matched to a gene. CDR1 is SGHVS and CDR2 is FQNEAQ in the germline V gene. The CDR3 consists of 15 residues.

This clone has a handful of counts. The gene calls are TRBV20-1 and TRBJ2-7, with unresolved D. The germline V gene has CDR1 DFQATT and CDR2 SNEGSKA (reference sequence). There are 11 residues in the CDR3. The germline V and J ends were trimmed by 3 bases and 5 bases, with 8 bases remaining between them. DNA for the CDR3: TGCAGTGCTAGTGCGCGCGACGAGCAGTACTTC. Residues: CSASARDEQYF.

The chain employs TRBV23-1 and TRBJ2-7; 12 nucleotides line up with TRBD1. TRBV23-1 is an ORF, with its function uncertain. V lost 7 bases, J lost 5 bases, and 12 bases stayed unmatched. The CDR3 runs to 16 residues. The CDR3 DNA reads as TGCGCCAGCAAGACAAAGACCGGGACAGGGGGCCACGAGCAGTACTTC. The encoded protein is CASKTKTGTGGHEQYF.

This sequence joins TRBV28 and TRBJ2-5, with D possibly being TRBD2 (6 bases). The germline V gene encodes CDR1 MDHEN and CDR2 SYDVKM. The V end was cut by 8 bases, the J end by 2 bases, with 9 bases between. CDR3 size: 12 residues. CDR3 in DNA: TGTGCCAGCGCTAGCGTACAAGAGACCCAGTACTTC. As protein: CASASVQETQYF.

The chain combines TRBV6-6 with TRBJ2-3, with 15 bases matching TRBD2. The V gene's germline CDR1 is MNHNY and CDR2 SVGAGI (reference sequence). The ends lost 5 bases at V and 4 bases at J; junction bases unmatched: 4. This CDR3 has 16 residues. CDR3 DNA sequence: TGTGCCAGCAGTCGAGGACTAGCGGGGGGGCCAGATACGCAGTATTTT. Translated, it gives CASSRGLAGGPDTQYF.

The V and J genes are TRBV19 and TRBJ2-7; 7 bases agree with TRBD1. From germline, CDR1 is LNHDA and CDR2 SQIVND (reference sequence). This CDR3 comprises 15 residues. V dropped 3 bases and J dropped 3; count of bases not matched to a gene: 8. This CDR3 is CASSIRQGNVYEQYF. Here the CDR3 DNA reads TGTGCCAGTAGTATCAGACAGGGTAACGTCTACGAGCAGTACTTC.

This chain uses TRBV6-2 or TRBV6-3 with TRBJ2-3; D remains unclear. V was pared by 0 bases and J by 11 bases, with 12 bases between. Germline CDR1 and CDR2: MNHEY and SVGEGT. CDR3 length: 13 residues. The CDR3 bases are TGTGCCAGCAGTTACTCGGCCTTCCCGATGCAGTATTTT. Translating it yields CASSYSAFPMQYF.

The genes are TRBV18 and TRBJ2-3; 8 positions agree with TRBD1. Germline-derived CDR1 and CDR2 are KGHSH and LQKENI. The CDR3 totals 14 residues. The V and J ends lost 5 bases and 3 bases, in that order; junction bases with no gene match: 4. The CDR3 loop is CASSTRQGTDTQYF. The CDR3 bases are TGTGCCAGCTCAACCAGACAGGGGACAGATACGCAGTATTTT.

The chain is built from TRBV27 and TRBJ1-5; 7 bases match TRBD1. V gave up 4 bases and J gave up 5 bases; unmatched junction bases: 14. Germline CDR1 MNHEY, CDR2 SMNVEV (reference sequence). The CDR3 runs 17 residues. In nucleotides, the CDR3 is TGTGCCAGCAGTTCTACTCCAGGGGGTAACCGATATCAGCCCCAGCATTTT. This codes for CASSSTPGGNRYQPQHF.

The chain employs TRBV4-1 and TRBJ1-5, with D possibly matching TRBD1 (6 bases). CDR3 length: 16 amino acids. CDR1 MGHRA and CDR2 YSYEKL come from the germline V gene. The V and J ends lost 4 bases and 3 bases respectively, with 16 bases between them. The CDR3 region has the DNA TGCGCCAGCAGCCTAACGACTAACAGGGTCAATCAGCCCCAGCATTTT. Protein: CASSLTTNRVNQPQHF.

Here the CDR3 DNA reads TGTGCCAGCAGCCCGGGACAGAGGTCGAGGGTTGAGCAGTTCTTC. Its protein is CASSPGQRSRVEQFF. This rearrangement joins TRBV11-3 to TRBJ2-1, with 7 nucleotides matching TRBD1. This CDR3 is built from 15 residues. Looked up from germline, CDR1 is SGHNT and CDR2 is YENEEA. Trimming at V came to 5 bases and at J to 9 bases, leaving 13 bases not matched to a gene.

The chain links TRBV4-1 to TRBJ1-2; TRBD1 might be the D (5 bases). Germline-derived CDR1 and CDR2 are MGHRA and YSYEKL. There are 17 residues in the CDR3. V shed 2 bases and J shed 6 bases, with 22 bases lying between them. The CDR3 region is CASSQLGTARRGNGYTF. The CDR3 nucleotides are TGCGCCAGCAGCCAACTAGGGACGGCGCGCCGCGGGAATGGCTACACCTTC.

The chain links TRBV28 to TRBJ2-1; 15 bases match TRBD2. The length of the CDR3 is 19 residues. Germline CDR1 is MDHEN and CDR2 is SYDVKM. The ends lost 4 bases at V and 2 bases at J; junction bases unmatched: 9. The CDR3 DNA reads TGTGCCAGCAGTTCCCGAGGACTAGCGGGAGGGCCGACCTACAATGAGCAGTTCTTC. This sequence encodes CASSSRGLAGGPTYNEQFF.

The rearrangement uses TRBV30 and TRBJ1-4; D gene ambiguous. Germline V gene sequence: CDR1 GTSNPN, CDR2 SVGIG (reference sequence). CDR3 length: 13 residues. The V end was cut by 1 base, the J end by 8 bases, with 11 bases between. The CDR3 is CAWSAETREKLFF. The CDR3 DNA follows: TGTGCCTGGAGTGCCGAAACCAGGGAAAAACTGTTTTTT.

There are a few counts of this clone. The V and J genes are TRBV11-3 and TRBJ2-5; TRBD1 matches at 8 bases. Unmatched junction bases numbered 7, after V lost 3 bases and J lost 1 base. Germline V gene lookup returns CDR1 SGHNT and CDR2 YENEEA. The CDR3 has 16 residues. The CDR3 region has the DNA TGTGCCAGCAGCTTCGGGTGGACAGGGAGCCAAGAGACCCAGTACTTC. It specifies CASSFGWTGSQETQYF.